The 15 T cell receptor beta chains below all came from one sample that was sequenced in a study of sequential checkpoint blockade in melanoma. Profiling relied on immunoSEQ multiplex PCR, and the TCRdb table lists in-frame clones only, not all of them. The profile shows about 11,000 clones, nearly 80% of them singletons. The treatment denotes: randomized to nivolumab then ipilimumab (arm A) or the reverse (arm B). The sequencing here drew on CD8+ T cells sorted from blood (inferred from file names), taken from a patient given nivolumab and ipilimumab in sequence. These receptors originate from a human donor with melanoma.

The gene calls are TRBV6-1 and TRBJ1-3, with D perhaps TRBD1 (5 bases). The germline CDR1 and CDR2 sequences are MNHNS and SASEGT. V lost 0 bases, J lost 9 bases, and 15 bases lay in between. The CDR3 loop spans 15 amino acids. The CDR3 protein is CASSEAGLETGTIYF. In nucleotides, the CDR3 is TGTGCCAGCAGTGAAGCGGGACTCGAGACGGGCACCATATATTTT.

This clone occurred a few times. The V gene is TRBV19, the J gene TRBJ2-7; 7 nucleotides align to TRBD1. The CDR3 covers 15 residues. Germline loops: CDR1 LNHDA, CDR2 SQIVND (reference sequence). J gave up 4 bases and V 3 bases, and 9 bases lay outside the gene matches. CDR3 residues: CASSINDRVSYEQYF. DNA of the CDR3: TGTGCCAGTAGTATCAACGACAGGGTCTCGTACGAGCAGTACTTC.

This clone was seen a single time. The V and J genes are TRBV6-1 and TRBJ1-2; no clear D. The CDR3 is 13 amino acids. In germline, CDR1 is MNHNS, CDR2 SASEGT. The V end was cut by 3 bases, the J end by 8 bases, with 13 bases between. CDR3 sequence reads: CASSDSPRGGYTF. CDR3 nucleotide sequence: TGTGCCAGCAGTGACTCCCCCCGGGGAGGCTACACCTTC.

Sample share makes this clone medium-sized. The V call is TRBV7-2, the J call TRBJ1-6; 7 nucleotides align to TRBD1. CDR3 size: 15 residues. Germline V CDR1 and CDR2: SGHTA, FQGNSA. Trimming cost V 4 bases and J 5 bases; bases outside gene matches: 5. DNA of the CDR3: TGTGCCAGCAGCTCGACAGGGAATAATAATTCACCCCTCCACTTT. Protein product: CASSSTGNNNSPLHF.

The count of this clone is one. The rearrangement links TRBV2 to TRBJ2-1, with unresolved D. The V and J ends lost 8 bases and 2 bases respectively, with 7 bases between them. This CDR3 is 12 amino acids long. Germline V CDR1 and CDR2: SNHLY, FYNNEI. CDR3 coding DNA: TGTGCCAGCGTCGCTACCTACAATGAGCAGTTCTTC. This codes for CASVATYNEQFF.

The gene calls are TRBV6-5 and TRBJ1-5; TRBD1 agrees at 7 bases. Germline-derived CDR1 and CDR2 are MNHEY and SVGAGI. CDR3 length equals 15 residues. V lost 5 bases to trimming and J lost 2 bases; unmatched junction nucleotides: 6. The CDR3 sequence: CASSKTGNGNQPQHF. The DNA of the CDR3 is TGTGCCAGCAGTAAGACAGGGAATGGCAATCAGCCCCAGCATTTT.

The chain is built from TRBV7-2 and TRBJ2-6, with D perhaps TRBD1 (6 bases). The CDR3 contains 17 residues. The V gene lost 3 bases and the J gene lost 2 bases, with 14 bases spanning the gap. The V gene's germline CDR1 is SGHTA and CDR2 FQGNSA. In nucleotides, the CDR3 is TGTGCCAGCAGCTTGGGAACAACAGGGACTGGGGCCAACGTCCTGACTTTC. Protein: CASSLGTTGTGANVLTF.

V and J are TRBV29-1 and TRBJ1-3; D not resolved. This CDR3 has 13 residues. CDR1 is SQVTM, CDR2 ANQGSEA, per germline. The V end was cut by 1 base, the J end by 4 bases, with 8 bases between. The CDR3 sequence is CSVEGPEGNTIYF. The DNA of the CDR3 is TGCAGCGTTGAAGGCCCGGAGGGAAACACCATATATTTT.

The chain employs TRBV4-1 and TRBJ1-1; TRBD1 aligns across 10 bases. Germline lookup yields CDR1 MGHRA and CDR2 YSYEKL. CDR3 length: 15 residues. V lost 6 bases and J lost 6; bases outside the gene matches: 10. The CDR3 DNA follows: TGCGCCAGCAGAGCCGGGACAGGGGCTGGCCCTGAAGCTTTCTTT. It is translated as CASRAGTGAGPEAFF.

Here the CDR3 reads CASSYSPTSGDNEQFF. The CDR3 nucleotides read TGTGCCAGCAGTTACTCCCCGACTAGCGGTGACAATGAGCAGTTCTTC. The chain employs TRBV6-5 and TRBJ2-1; TRBD2 matches 9 bases. CDR1 is MNHEY, CDR2 SVGAGI, per germline. V was pared by 0 bases and J by 5 bases, with 5 bases of the junction left unmatched. The CDR3 loop spans 16 amino acids.

The gene calls are TRBV28 and TRBJ2-7, with a weak D call TRBD2 (6 bases). The ends were cut back, 6 bases at V and 4 bases at J, with 16 bases in the middle. This CDR3 comprises 14 residues. Per the germline V gene, CDR1 is MDHEN and CDR2 is SYDVKM. CDR3 sequence (DNA): TGTGCCAGCAGACCCTCCCCGGGGGAATACGAGCAGTACTTC. Translation gives CASRPSPGEYEQYF. Together with reference TRBV28 and TRBJ2-7, the CDR3 gives the full variable domain: DVKVTQSSRYLVKRTGEKVFLECVQDMDHENMFWYRQDPGLGLRLIYFSYDVKMKEKGDIPEGYSVSREKKERFSLILESASTNQTSMYLCASRPSPGEYEQYFGPGTRLTVT.

This clone has more than one count but fewer than ten. The gene calls are TRBV19 and TRBJ2-1; 8 bases align to TRBD2. V lost 3 bases and J lost 3; bases outside the gene matches: 7. From germline, CDR1 is LNHDA and CDR2 SQIVND (reference sequence). The CDR3 contains 16 residues. The CDR3 DNA reads as TGTGCCAGTAGTATCGGGGGGGGACCTGGCTACAATGAGCAGTTCTTC. This codes for CASSIGGGPGYNEQFF.

This chain uses TRBV9 with TRBJ1-2; possible D gene TRBD1, 6 bases. The V end was cut by 5 bases, the J end by 4 bases, with 18 bases between. Germline CDR1 and CDR2: SGDLS and YYNGEE. The CDR3 sequence is 15 residues long. CDR3 DNA: TGTGCCAGCAGTAACTCGGGGGGGCGAAGCTATGGCTACACCTTC. Protein sequence: CASSNSGGRSYGYTF.

This clone has more than one count but fewer than ten. The CDR3 DNA is TGTGCCAGCAGCTTAGACAGGTCTCAGCCCCAGCATTTT. As protein: CASSLDRSQPQHF. This rearrangement joins TRBV7-9 to TRBJ1-5, with D maybe TRBD1 (5 bases). V was pared by 1 base and J by 6 bases, with 7 bases between. CDR1 SEHNR and CDR2 FQNEAQ come from the germline V gene (reference sequence). CDR3 length equals 13 residues.

This clone was seen only a few times. The chain couples TRBV27 to TRBJ2-7; the D is unclear. The CDR3 is 13 amino acids. V shed 0 bases and J shed 6 bases, with 9 bases lying between them. Germline values: CDR1 MNHEY, CDR2 SMNVEV (reference sequence). CDR3 DNA: TGTGCCAGCAGTTTATCTCCCGGGTTCGAGCAGTACTTC. Amino acid sequence: CASSLSPGFEQYF.